The 32 T cell receptor beta chains in this list originate from one sample, sequenced in a study of cytomegalovirus exposure and HLA in healthy donors. This PCR relied on a set of 60 Vbeta primers and 13 Jbeta primers. Some clones are missing from TCRdb's copy, which holds only in-frame ones; the method was immunoSEQ multiplex PCR. Here the sample spans under 250,000 clones, about 80% being singletons. The sequencing input was PBMCs. These receptors came from a woman in her 50s in good health and CMV-seropositive.

For the CDR3, the DNA is TGCGCCAGCAGCTTGGCCGTCTGGACAGCCAACACTGAAGCTTTCTTT. Its protein product is CASSLAVWTANTEAFF. The chain carries TRBV5-1 and TRBJ1-1, with D perhaps TRBD1 (6 bases). This CDR3 comprises 16 residues. Germline CDR1 SGHRS, CDR2 YFSETQ. Deletions cut 0 bases from V and 2 bases from J, with 14 bases between.

The CDR3: CASSLGQPSPLHF. CDR3 nucleotides: TGTGCCAGCAGCCTAGGACAGCCCTCACCCCTCCACTTT. The chain recombines TRBV7-9 with TRBJ1-6, with TRBD1 as a possible D gene (6 bases). There are 13 residues in the CDR3. Looked up from germline, CDR1 is SEHNR and CDR2 is FQNEAQ (reference sequence). V was clipped by 5 bases and J by 10 bases, with 12 bases between them.

The V gene is TRBV18, the J gene TRBJ2-2; 10 bases fit TRBD1. The V and J ends lost 2 bases and 6 bases, in that order; junction bases with no gene match: 6. The CDR3 covers 16 residues. Germline V gene data show CDR1 as KGHSH and CDR2 as LQKENI. CDR3 sequence: CASSPTTGGVSGELFF. The CDR3 DNA reads as TGTGCCAGCTCACCAACGACAGGGGGCGTCTCCGGGGAGCTGTTTTTT.

The chain links TRBV28 to TRBJ2-1, with 13 bases fitting TRBD2. Germline CDR1 and CDR2: MDHEN and SYDVKM. The CDR3 is made up of 15 amino acids. The V segment lost 9 bases and the J segment 4 bases; nucleotides outside the gene matches: 6. The CDR3 sequence is CASTSGGASYNEQFF. In DNA, the CDR3 is TGTGCCAGTACTAGCGGGGGGGCGTCTTACAATGAGCAGTTCTTC.

The chain couples TRBV4-2 to TRBJ2-3; 7 bases align to TRBD1. In germline, CDR1 is LGHNA, CDR2 YNFKEQ. The ends lost 1 base at V and 1 base at J; junction bases unmatched: 5. CDR3 size: 16 residues. CDR3 loop: CASSQGRTGGTDTQYF. CDR3 nucleotide sequence: TGTGCCAGCAGCCAAGGGCGAACAGGGGGCACAGATACGCAGTATTTT.

The chain recombines TRBV7-8 with TRBJ2-3, with D possibly being TRBD2 (5 bases). Trimming took 0 bases from V and 5 from J, leaving 6 bases between them. This CDR3 comprises 13 residues. Germline V gene sequence: CDR1 SGHVS, CDR2 FQNEAQ. The CDR3 DNA reads TGTGCCAGCAGCTTAGCGGAGGAAGATACGCAGTATTTT. Protein: CASSLAEEDTQYF.

The chain recombines TRBV30 with TRBJ1-3; 7 bases fit TRBD1. Germline loops: CDR1 GTSNPN, CDR2 SVGIG (reference sequence). Unmatched junction bases numbered 6, after V lost 1 base and J lost 3 bases. This CDR3 is built from 15 residues. DNA of the CDR3: TGTGCCTGGAGTGCCACAGGGGCGTTTGGAAACACCATATATTTT. Its protein product is CAWSATGAFGNTIYF.

The J gene is TRBJ2-2, the V gene TRBV5-4; no definite D call. Germline-derived CDR1 and CDR2 are SGHNT and YYREEE (reference sequence). The CDR3 consists of 16 residues. Trimming removed 5 bases at V and 5 bases at J, with 19 bases between. CDR3 sequence reads: CASSGVPPPETGELFF. CDR3 sequence (DNA): TGTGCCAGCAGTGGCGTTCCCCCCCCGGAGACCGGGGAGCTGTTTTTT.

This clone was detected only once. The rearrangement links TRBV9 to TRBJ2-5, with unresolved D. Germline V lookup: CDR1 SGDLS, CDR2 YYNGEE. CDR3 length: 16 residues. Trimming stripped 0 bases from V and 0 bases from J, with 12 bases between. Here the CDR3 reads CASSVGQARYQETQYF. The CDR3 coding sequence is TGTGCCAGCAGCGTAGGCCAGGCTCGGTACCAAGAGACCCAGTACTTC.

The CDR3 sequence: CASSLGGTVSEQYF. Written as DNA, the CDR3 is TGCGCCAGCAGCTTGGGCGGGACAGTATCCGAGCAGTACTTC. J is TRBJ2-7 and V is TRBV5-1, with D tentatively TRBD1 (7 bases). CDR3 length equals 14 residues. CDR1 SGHRS and CDR2 YFSETQ come from the germline V gene. Trimming left V 0 bases short and J 6 bases short, with 13 bases between. The whole variable domain, remainder taken from reference TRBV5-1 and TRBJ2-7, is KAGVTQTPRYLIKTRGQQVTLSCSPISGHRSVSWYQQTPGQGLQFLFEYFSETQRNKGNFPGRFSGRQFSNSRSEMNVSTLELGDSALYLCASSLGGTVSEQYFGPGTRLTVT.

The CDR3 coding sequence is TGCGCCAGCAGCCGGAACGACAGGATGCACTATGGCTACACCTTC. This translates into CASSRNDRMHYGYTF. The V call is TRBV5-1, the J call TRBJ1-2, with D perhaps matching TRBD1 (6 bases). The ends were cut back, 4 bases at V and 3 bases at J, with 16 bases in the middle. The CDR3 is 15 amino acids. CDR1 SGHRS and CDR2 YFSETQ come from the germline V gene. The full variable domain, completed using reference TRBV5-1 and TRBJ1-2, is KAGVTQTPRYLIKTRGQQVTLSCSPISGHRSVSWYQQTPGQGLQFLFEYFSETQRNKGNFPGRFSGRQFSNSRSEMNVSTLELGDSALYLCASSRNDRMHYGYTFGSGTRLTVV.

The CDR3 sequence is CASSPRVRAVTEAFF. The CDR3 DNA reads as TGTGCCAGCAGTCCGAGGGTTAGGGCGGTAACTGAAGCTTTCTTT. V usage is TRBV27 and J usage is TRBJ1-1; D call uncertain. The V end lost 5 bases, the J end lost 5 bases, and 18 bases lay between the germline ends. In germline, CDR1 is MNHEY, CDR2 SMNVEV (reference sequence). The CDR3 sequence is 15 residues long.

The chain links TRBV4-1 to TRBJ2-2; 10 bases fit TRBD2. The length of the CDR3 is 18 residues. Trimming removed 3 bases from V and 3 bases from J; junction bases left unmatched: 10. Germline assignment: CDR1 MGHRA and CDR2 YSYEKL. The CDR3 DNA follows: TGCGCCAGCAGCCACCGTCCCGGGACTAGCGAATACACCGGGGAGCTGTTTTTT. It encodes CASSHRPGTSEYTGELFF.

The V and J genes are TRBV7-9 and TRBJ2-5; D is perhaps TRBD2 (6 bases). The CDR3 is made up of 16 amino acids. V was trimmed by 1 base and J by 5 bases, leaving 17 bases between them. Germline values: CDR1 SEHNR, CDR2 FQNEAQ (reference sequence). The CDR3 nucleotides are TGTGCCAGCAGCTTAGTAGGGACTGGCCGTCAGGAGACCCAGTACTTC. Its translation is CASSLVGTGRQETQYF.

This clone was seen only a few times. The chain links TRBV6-4 to TRBJ1-1, with 7 bases identical to TRBD1. The CDR3 sequence is 14 residues long. The germline V gene has CDR1 MRHNA and CDR2 SNTAGT. Losses at the gene ends were 7 bases for V and 5 bases for J; bases not matched to a gene: 10. This CDR3 is CASTRGASRTEAFF. The CDR3 coding sequence is TGTGCCAGCACCAGGGGGGCCAGTAGGACTGAAGCTTTCTTT.

This clone was counted a few times. The V and J genes are TRBV5-1 and TRBJ1-6; D gene uncertain. The V gene's germline CDR1 is SGHRS and CDR2 YFSETQ. This CDR3 has 13 amino acids. Trimming removed 0 bases from V and 7 bases from J, with 5 bases in between. CDR3 residues: CASSLDSNSPLHF. For the CDR3, the DNA is TGCGCCAGCAGCTTGGACAGCAATTCACCCCTCCACTTT.

The gene calls are TRBV19 and TRBJ1-5; the match to TRBD1 covers 9 bases. Germline V lookup: CDR1 LNHDA, CDR2 SQIVND (reference sequence). Germline trimming cut 6 bases from V and 6 bases from J; bases unmatched to any gene: 6. This CDR3 contains 14 residues. The CDR3 sequence: CASSHLQGAQPQHF. The CDR3 region has the DNA TGTGCCAGTAGCCACCTACAGGGGGCTCAGCCCCAGCATTTT.

This rearrangement joins TRBV18 to TRBJ2-5; D is ambiguous. V lost 3 bases, J lost 0 bases, and 2 bases lay in between. CDR1 is KGHSH, CDR2 LQKENI, per germline. This CDR3 is built from 12 residues. Written as DNA, the CDR3 is TGTGCCAGCTCACCTAACCAAGAGACCCAGTACTTC. Translated: CASSPNQETQYF.

V is TRBV13 and J is TRBJ1-2, with TRBD1 identical over 8 bases. The CDR3 runs 13 residues. Germline lookup yields CDR1 PRHDT and CDR2 FYEKMQ (reference sequence). Germline trimming cut 5 bases from V and 6 bases from J; bases unmatched to any gene: 5. CDR3 region: CASSLDRVNGYTF. In nucleotides, the CDR3 is TGTGCCAGCAGCCTGGACAGGGTAAATGGCTACACCTTC.

The chain recombines TRBV5-6 with TRBJ1-1; D call uncertain. The germline gives CDR1 SGHDT, CDR2 YYEEEE. The CDR3 spans 16 residues. V dropped 0 bases and J dropped 4 bases, with 16 bases sitting between them. The CDR3 sequence: CASSLARFGGSTEAFF. CDR3 coding DNA: TGTGCCAGCAGCTTGGCCAGGTTCGGTGGGAGCACTGAAGCTTTCTTT.

The chain employs TRBV5-6 and TRBJ2-6; D unresolved. The V end was cut by 0 bases, the J end by 0 bases, with 4 bases between. Germline V lookup: CDR1 SGHDT, CDR2 YYEEEE. This CDR3 has 15 residues. DNA for the CDR3: TGTGCCAGCAGCTTGGGACTCTCTGGGGCCAACGTCCTGACTTTC. This translates into CASSLGLSGANVLTF.

Only a few counts were recorded for this clone. This chain joins TRBV6-6 and TRBJ1-2; weak D call: TRBD1 (5 bases). CDR1 MNHNY and CDR2 SVGAGI come from the germline V gene (reference sequence). With 2 bases removed from V and 5 bases from J, the gap between germline ends came to 15 bases. The CDR3 has 15 amino acids. Here the CDR3 DNA reads TGTGCCAGCAGTTACGGCCAGGGTTTGGGGTATGGCTACACCTTC. It yields the protein CASSYGQGLGYGYTF.

The CDR3 nucleotides read TGTGCCAGCAGCGAAACCGGGACTAGTGAGACCCAGTACTTC. Its protein product is CASSETGTSETQYF. The chain carries TRBV9 and TRBJ2-5, with 8 bases lining up with TRBD2. The CDR3 has 14 amino acids. CDR1 is SGDLS, CDR2 YYNGEE, per germline. The V gene end was trimmed by 3 bases and the J gene end by 5 bases; junction bases not matched to a gene: 6.

In this sample, this clone turned up a few times. The rearrangement links TRBV18 to TRBJ2-7, with D uncertain. CDR3 length: 14 amino acids. Germline loops: CDR1 KGHSH, CDR2 LQKENI. Trimming removed 0 bases at V and 6 bases at J, with 12 bases between. The CDR3, as DNA: TGTGCCAGCTCACCACCCGCTCTAACTCGCGAGCAGTACTTC. Protein: CASSPPALTREQYF.

Here the CDR3 DNA reads TGTGCCAGCAGCCAAGAGGAGGGCCTCTATGGCTACACCTTC. This gives the protein CASSQEEGLYGYTF. The chain couples TRBV5-6 to TRBJ1-2; D is unclear. Germline CDR1 reads SGHDT; CDR2 reads YYEEEE. V was clipped by 4 bases and J by 4 bases, with 14 bases between them. There are 14 residues in the CDR3.

This chain connects TRBV13 to TRBJ1-1; D is unresolved. This CDR3 comprises 14 residues. V was pared by 0 bases and J by 4 bases, with 9 bases between. Germline assignment: CDR1 PRHDT and CDR2 FYEKMQ (reference sequence). CDR3 coding DNA: TGTGCCAGCAGCTTAGGGGGAGTAGGCACTGAAGCTTTCTTT. Translation: CASSLGGVGTEAFF.

V gene TRBV15 combines with J gene TRBJ2-3; D unclear. Germline CDR1 and CDR2: LNHNV and YYDKDF (reference sequence). The CDR3 has 13 amino acids. Trimming left V 3 bases short and J 6 bases short, with 10 bases between. CDR3 sequence (DNA): TGTGCCACCAGCAGGGCTTACGGGGATACGCAGTATTTT. Translated, it gives CATSRAYGDTQYF.

About this clone itself: Additional DNA sequences in this sample encode the identical CDR3. The chain has TRBV6-5 and TRBJ1-2; 7 nucleotides match TRBD1. This CDR3 has 13 amino acids. CDR1 and CDR2 (germline): MNHEY, SVGAGI. Trimming took 6 bases from V and 2 from J; bases not matched to a gene: 3. The CDR3 region is CASRTTGNYGYTF. CDR3 bases: TGTGCCAGCAGGACGACAGGGAACTATGGCTACACCTTC.

J is TRBJ2-7 and V is TRBV5-1; 12 bases agree with TRBD1. CDR3 size: 15 residues. From germline, CDR1 is SGHRS and CDR2 YFSETQ. J lost 5 bases, V lost 5 bases, and 8 bases had no gene match. In DNA, the CDR3 is TGCGCCAGCAGGCCGGGACAGGGGGCTGTCAACGAGCAGTACTTC. Translation: CASRPGQGAVNEQYF.

The chain uses TRBV28 and TRBJ1-2, with D perhaps TRBD1 (5 bases). V gave up 4 bases and J gave up 3 bases, with 12 bases separating them. This CDR3 contains 14 residues. CDR1 is MDHEN, CDR2 SYDVKM, per germline. The chain's CDR3 is CASSSPGWDYGYTF. CDR3 bases: TGTGCCAGCAGTTCCCCAGGGTGGGACTATGGCTACACCTTC.

The chain couples TRBV5-6 to TRBJ2-3; 8 bases line up with TRBD1. The germline V gene encodes CDR1 SGHDT and CDR2 YYEEEE. Trimming removed 0 bases from V and 4 bases from J; junction bases left unmatched: 13. This CDR3 has 18 residues. The chain's CDR3 is CASSLGGLLDRASDTQYF. CDR3 in DNA: TGTGCCAGCAGCTTGGGCGGTCTGCTGGACAGGGCGTCAGATACGCAGTATTTT.

CDR3 sequence reads: CASSPRGDRGFGETQYF. The CDR3 DNA reads as TGCGCCAGCAGCCCAAGGGGGGACAGGGGGTTTGGAGAGACCCAGTACTTC. This chain joins TRBV4-1 and TRBJ2-5; 11 nucleotides align to TRBD1. Germline assignment: CDR1 MGHRA and CDR2 YSYEKL. V was pared by 4 bases and J by 4 bases, with 11 bases of the junction left unmatched. The CDR3 is made up of 17 amino acids.